This T cell receptor (beta chain) was retrieved from a study of blood T cells in healthy people across ages. Study outcomes and limitations: TCR beta diversity per million T cells fell roughly linearly with age.

This clonotype was counted only a few times. Its antigen is unidentified. A second PCR of 7 to 11 cycles used a sample-barcoded 5' primer and a J-beta primer mix. Every cDNA molecule carried a tag from a template-switch adaptor bearing 12 random nucleotides. TCRdb ran MiXCR on the 5' RACE reads and lists one entry per CDR3 protein. The sample consists of about 1 million distinct CDR3 sequences, 35% to 55% of them appearing once. Material for sequencing was blood. This receptor was taken from a woman aged 60-75 years in good health.

The CDR3 DNA reads as TGTGCCAGCAGCCGTACCGGGTTTACAGGAGGCAATGAGCAGTTCTTC. Translated: CASSRTGFTGGNEQFF. The J gene is TRBJ2-1, the V gene TRBV14; D tentatively reads TRBD1 or TRBD2 (5 bases each). The germline V gene encodes CDR1 SGHDN and CDR2 FVKESK. The ends were cut back, 4 bases at V and 6 bases at J, with 19 bases in the middle. The CDR3 consists of 16 residues.